These 4 T cell receptor beta chains were sequenced from one sample in a study of cytomegalovirus exposure and HLA in healthy donors. The PCR ran on 60 Vbeta and 13 Jbeta primers. Assay used: immunoSEQ multiplex PCR; TCRdb lists only in-frame clones, some missing. The repertoire holds a few hundred thousand clones, with 60% to 80% as singletons. Material: PBMCs. These receptors were obtained from a man aged 18-30 years in good health and CMV-seronegative.

The chain uses TRBV27 and TRBJ2-1; 9 nucleotides match TRBD1. The germline V gene encodes CDR1 MNHEY and CDR2 SMNVEV (reference sequence). CDR3 size: 14 residues. V was clipped by 6 bases and J by 5 bases; unmatched bases: 5. CDR3 sequence (DNA): TGTGCCAGCAGACTTTGGACAGGGGACAATGAGCAGTTCTTC. It is translated as CASRLWTGDNEQFF.

The rearrangement links TRBV7-3 to TRBJ1-1; the D gene is possibly TRBD1 (5 bases). V lost 5 bases and J lost 1, with 8 bases in between. This CDR3 is 13 amino acids long. CDR1 and CDR2 from the germline V gene are SGHTA and FQGTGA. The CDR3 protein is CASSATGNTEAFF. The CDR3 nucleotides read TGTGCCAGCAGCGCCACAGGGAACACTGAAGCTTTCTTT.

A few counts support this clone. The chain carries TRBV5-1 and TRBJ1-5; the D is unclear. Germline-derived CDR1 and CDR2 are SGHRS and YFSETQ. This CDR3 has 13 amino acids. Trimming took off 5 bases at V and 8 bases at J, with 14 bases between the two ends. The CDR3 loop is CASRWTPEEPQHF. CDR3 in DNA: TGCGCCAGCAGGTGGACCCCGGAGGAGCCCCAGCATTTT. Combining the CDR3 with reference TRBV5-1 and TRBJ1-5 gives the whole variable domain KAGVTQTPRYLIKTRGQQVTLSCSPISGHRSVSWYQQTPGQGLQFLFEYFSETQRNKGNFPGRFSGRQFSNSRSEMNVSTLELGDSALYLCASRWTPEEPQHFGDGTRLSIL.

The rearrangement links TRBV5-1 to TRBJ2-3; 7 bases are shared with TRBD2. CDR1 and CDR2 (germline): SGHRS, YFSETQ. The J segment lost 6 bases and the V segment lost 4 bases, leaving 8 bases of the junction unmatched. The CDR3 contains 14 residues. The CDR3 DNA is TGCGCCAGCAGCCCGACGGGGAGGGCCGATACGCAGTATTTT. This translates into CASSPTGRADTQYF.